The clone carrying this TCR beta chain was seen ten or more times. The antigen is not known. The data were obtained in a study of regulatory T cells in long-lasting Graves disease. Study results and limitations: Persistent disease favored TRBV28, TRBJ1-2 and TRBJ2-5.

This CDR3 contains 12 residues. Trimming removed 2 bases from V and 4 bases from J, with 5 bases in between. CDR1 is MNHEY and CDR2 is SVGEGT in the germline V gene. Arm-PCR with iRepertoire HTBI primers amplified the CDR3 regions for these TCR beta libraries. TCRdb processed the multiplex PCR reads anew with MiXCR; each CDR3 protein has one entry. Among about 450,000 distinct CDR3 sequences listed, less than 25% were seen once. The time point was: persistent/refractory GD, antithyroid drugs over 5 years with positive TRAb. Construction of the TCR library relied on RNA isolated from PBMCs. The V call is TRBV6-2 or TRBV6-3, the J call TRBJ1-2; D uncertain. Sequencing used peripheral blood mononuclear cells (PBMCs), obtained when the disease was refractory, from a patient treated with antithyroid drugs. The clonotype was recovered from a female donor with Graves disease. The CDR3 loop is CASSYDVYGYTF. The DNA for the CDR3 is TGTGCCAGCAGTTACGACGTCTATGGCTACACCTTC.